This T cell receptor (beta chain) comes out of a study of cytomegalovirus exposure and HLA in healthy donors. Regarding the study as a whole: Previously analyzed data showed that most TCR beta V segments were productive at a frequency of about 90% or about 30%. 150 or so TCR beta chains were listed as cytomegalovirus-associated.

This PCR relied on a set of 60 Vbeta primers and 13 Jbeta primers. TCRdb's copy holds only in-frame clones and misses some; the assay was immunoSEQ multiplex PCR. This table has about 170,000 clones, around four fifths appearing once. Worth noting for this clone: The target antigen is unknown.

CDR1 and CDR2 (germline): SGHVS, FNYEAQ. This CDR3 is built from 13 residues. V dropped 1 base and J dropped 1 base, with 4 bases sitting between them. The sample comprised PBMCs. The receptor comes from a female donor in good health and CMV-seronegative. The chain has TRBV7-6 and TRBJ1-1; D remains unclear. The CDR3 region is CASSLDRNTEAFF. In DNA, the CDR3 is TGTGCCAGCAGCTTAGACAGGAACACTGAAGCTTTCTTT.